What follows are 18 T cell receptor beta chains derived from one specimen sequenced in a study of PD-1 blockade in classical Hodgkin lymphoma (dated by TCRdb to the early 2020s). The library was obtained by the immunoSEQ multiplex PCR assay. TCRdb retrieved this table from immuneACCESS and kept in-frame rearrangements only. Not all clones are present; in checked studies, unresolved V genes account for under half, and no reason is known for the remainder. This sample lists approximately 30,000 clones; 60% to 85% were detected once. About 2.4% of the sample is held by the ten biggest clonotypes. Read against the paper, the sample's time point label means: cycle 1 day 1 (C1D1), immediately before nivolumab initiation. All trial patients had relapsed after autologous stem cell transplantation, with cohorts A, B and C differing in prior brentuximab vedotin exposure. Using a Miltenyi CD4+ T cell isolation kit, CD4+ T cells were purified from thawed PBMCs through magnetic negative selection.

The specimen comprised CD4+ T cells from blood, sampled at baseline. These receptors all come from a human donor with classical Hodgkin lymphoma.

The chain employs TRBV18 and TRBJ2-2; D might be TRBD1 (6 bases). The germline V gene has CDR1 KGHSH and CDR2 LQKENI. This CDR3 comprises 13 residues. Trimming cost V 2 bases and J 7 bases, with 8 bases left between them. CDR3 coding DNA: TGTGCCAGCTCACCAGACAGGTTCGGGGAGCTGTTTTTT. This encodes CASSPDRFGELFF.

This clone appeared a single time. V is TRBV19 and J is TRBJ1-3, with D possibly matching TRBD1 (6 bases). Trimming cost V 4 bases and J 0 bases, with 13 bases left between them. This CDR3 has 16 amino acids. CDR1 and CDR2 (germline): LNHDA, SQIVND (reference sequence). CDR3 coding DNA: TGTGCCAGTAGTACCGGGACATGGAGCTCTGGAAACACCATATATTTT. It yields the protein CASSTGTWSSGNTIYF.

The genes are TRBV30 and TRBJ1-5; D remains unclear. Trimming removed 1 base from V and 4 bases from J, with 11 bases in between. The CDR3 length is 14 residues. Germline V gene sequence: CDR1 GTSNPN, CDR2 SVGIG (reference sequence). CDR3 DNA: TGTGCCTGGAGTGGGGGTACGGGGAATCAGCCCCAGCATTTT. Residues: CAWSGGTGNQPQHF. The whole variable domain, filled in from reference TRBV30 and TRBJ1-5, reads SQTIHQWPATLVQPVGSPLSLECTVEGTSNPNLYWYRQAAGRGLQLLFYSVGIGQISSEVPQNLSASRPQDRQFILSSKKLLLSDSGFYLCAWSGGTGNQPQHFGDGTRLSIL.

As to this clone: An end of the junction does not agree with germline; a read error may underlie this. This sample includes further DNA sequences coding for the same CDR3. The rearrangement uses TRBV6-5 and TRBJ1-5; weak D call: TRBD1 (6 bases). Germline CDR1 MNHEY, CDR2 SVGAGI. The CDR3 runs 15 residues. The CDR3 sequence is CASRRNRDSNQPQHF. The CDR3 DNA reads TGTGCCAGCAGAAGAAACAGGGATAGCAATCAGCCCCAACATTTT.

The chain employs TRBV19 and TRBJ2-2, with no clear D. Germline lookup yields CDR1 LNHDA and CDR2 SQIVND (reference sequence). The CDR3 runs 15 residues. The V gene lost 3 bases and the J gene lost 6 bases, with 14 bases spanning the gap. The CDR3 reads CASSISGVKAGELFF. CDR3 nucleotide sequence: TGTGCCAGTAGTATTTCTGGGGTCAAGGCCGGGGAGCTGTTTTTT. Full variable domain (missing parts from reference TRBV19 and TRBJ2-2): DGGITQSPKYLFRKEGQNVTLSCEQNLNHDAMYWYRQDPGQGLRLIYYSQIVNDFQKGDIAEGYSVSREKKESFPLTVTSAQKNPTAFYLCASSISGVKAGELFFGEGSRLTVL.

The chain employs TRBV11-3 and TRBJ2-1, with D unresolved. Trimming removed 2 bases from V and 7 bases from J, with 6 bases in between. The CDR3 covers 12 residues. Germline V CDR1 and CDR2: SGHNT, YENEEA. This chain's CDR3 is CASSLLGNEQFF. As DNA, the CDR3 is TGTGCCAGCAGCTTATTAGGTAATGAGCAGTTCTTC.

The chain carries TRBV7-2 and TRBJ1-5; D gene unclear. V lost 5 bases and J lost 5, with 4 bases in between. The CDR3 has 11 amino acids. CDR1 is SGHTA and CDR2 is FQGNSA in the germline V gene. As DNA, the CDR3 is TGTGCCAGCAGCAACCATCAGCCCCAGCATTTT. It translates to CASSNHQPQHF.

DNA for the CDR3: TGTGCCTGGAGTGTCGGGGGCAGCTCCTACGAGCAGTACTTC. It translates to CAWSVGGSSYEQYF. The genes are TRBV30 and TRBJ2-7, with D possibly called TRBD1 or TRBD2 (6 bases each). This CDR3 has 14 amino acids. Germline CDR1 reads GTSNPN; CDR2 reads SVGIG (reference sequence). With 0 bases removed from V and 0 bases from J, the gap between germline ends came to 9 bases.

This chain connects TRBV9 to TRBJ2-3; TRBD2 agrees at 7 bases. The junction had 6 bases not matched to a gene; V was cut back by 4 bases and J by 1 base. The CDR3 totals 15 residues. Germline lookup yields CDR1 SGDLS and CDR2 YYNGEE. The CDR3 bases are TGTGCCAGCAGCCTTCTAGCGGAGCGCACAGATACGCAGTATTTT. Its protein is CASSLLAERTDTQYF.

This sequence joins TRBV5-8 and TRBJ2-6; D unresolved. Germline lookup yields CDR1 SGHTS and CDR2 YDEGEE. This CDR3 is built from 17 residues. Between the trimmed V and J ends, which lost 0 bases and 0 bases, there was a span of 10 bases. CDR3 protein: CASSLAVESSGANVLTF. Here the CDR3 DNA reads TGTGCCAGCAGCTTGGCCGTAGAGAGCTCTGGGGCCAACGTCCTGACTTTC.

The chain combines TRBV4-3 with TRBJ2-3; 9 bases match TRBD2. The CDR3 has 16 residues. Trimming cost V 2 bases and J 1 base; bases outside gene matches: 4. Looked up from germline, CDR1 is LGHNA and CDR2 is YSLEER. DNA of the CDR3: TGCGCCAGCAGCCAATATAGCGGGGGCCGCACAGATACGCAGTATTTT. Protein: CASSQYSGGRTDTQYF.

The chain carries TRBV6-5 and TRBJ2-7, with TRBD1 matching over 7 bases. Trimming cost V 7 bases and J 1 base; bases outside gene matches: 4. Per germline, CDR1 MNHEY and CDR2 SVGAGI. This CDR3 is 13 amino acids long. The chain's CDR3 is CASTRQGSYEQYF. The CDR3, as DNA: TGTGCCAGCACCCGACAGGGATCCTACGAGCAGTACTTC.

This clone ranks as medium-sized (0.01 to 0.1%). The rearrangement uses TRBV19 and TRBJ1-3; the D gene is possibly TRBD1 (5 bases). V lost 8 bases and J lost 2, with 10 bases in between. In germline, CDR1 is LNHDA, CDR2 SQIVND (reference sequence). This CDR3 has 13 amino acids. The CDR3 is CASATGPGNTIYF. The CDR3 bases are TGTGCCAGTGCAACAGGCCCTGGAAACACCATATATTTT.

The chain carries TRBV9 and TRBJ1-3; the D is unclear. Trimming stripped 2 bases from V and 0 bases from J, with 18 bases between. The CDR3 loop spans 18 amino acids. Per the germline V gene, CDR1 is SGDLS and CDR2 is YYNGEE. CDR3: CASSVELRPHSSGNTIYF. The CDR3 bases are TGTGCCAGCAGCGTGGAATTGAGACCGCACAGCTCTGGAAACACCATATATTTT.

The V gene is TRBV7-9, the J gene TRBJ2-5, with D tentatively TRBD1 (5 bases). There are 16 residues in the CDR3. The germline V gene has CDR1 SEHNR and CDR2 FQNEAQ (reference sequence). V lost 0 bases to trimming and J lost 1 base, with 12 bases between them. The chain's CDR3 is CASSLAMGRSQETQYF. The CDR3 region has the DNA TGTGCCAGCAGCTTAGCGATGGGGCGGAGCCAAGAGACCCAGTACTTC. Based on the CDR3 plus reference TRBV7-9 and TRBJ2-5, the full variable domain is DTGVSQNPRHKITKRGQNVTFRCDPISEHNRLYWYRQTLGQGPEFLTYFQNEAQLEKSRLLSDRFSAERPKGSFSTLEIQRTEQGDSAMYLCASSLAMGRSQETQYFGPGTRLLVL.

This rearrangement joins TRBV5-1 to TRBJ2-2; D is uncertain. This CDR3 has 15 residues. Deletions cut 2 bases from V and 0 bases from J, with 8 bases between. The germline CDR1 and CDR2 sequences are SGHRS and YFSETQ. The DNA of the CDR3 is TGCGCCAGCAGCTTCCGCGGCGCGAACACCGGGGAGCTGTTTTTT. Its protein product is CASSFRGANTGELFF.

The rearrangement links TRBV19 to TRBJ1-5; D gene uncertain. The germline gives CDR1 LNHDA, CDR2 SQIVND (reference sequence). Trimming removed 3 bases from V and 3 bases from J, with 9 bases in between. This CDR3 contains 14 residues. DNA of the CDR3: TGTGCCAGTAGTATTGAGCGACCCAATCAGCCCCAGCATTTT. Its translation: CASSIERPNQPQHF.

This chain uses TRBV14 with TRBJ1-3; D may be TRBD1 (5 bases). The CDR3 has 16 amino acids. V lost 1 base and J 0 bases, leaving 10 bases between the germline ends. CDR1 and CDR2 from the germline V gene are SGHDN and FVKESK. CDR3 nucleotide sequence: TGTGCCAGCAGCCAAGGACAGCCGAGCTCTGGAAACACCATATATTTT. Translation: CASSQGQPSSGNTIYF.